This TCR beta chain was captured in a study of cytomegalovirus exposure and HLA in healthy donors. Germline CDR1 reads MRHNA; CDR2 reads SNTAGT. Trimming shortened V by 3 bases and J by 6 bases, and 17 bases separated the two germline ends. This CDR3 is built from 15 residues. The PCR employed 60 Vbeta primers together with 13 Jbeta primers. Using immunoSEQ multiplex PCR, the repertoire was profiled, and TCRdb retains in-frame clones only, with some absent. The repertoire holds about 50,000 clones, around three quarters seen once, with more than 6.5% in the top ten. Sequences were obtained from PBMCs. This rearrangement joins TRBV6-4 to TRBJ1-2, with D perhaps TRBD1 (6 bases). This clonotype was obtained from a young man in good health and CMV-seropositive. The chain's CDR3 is CASSEGTGKTNGYTF. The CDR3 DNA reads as TGTGCCAGCAGTGAAGGAACAGGGAAAACAAATGGCTACACCTTC.